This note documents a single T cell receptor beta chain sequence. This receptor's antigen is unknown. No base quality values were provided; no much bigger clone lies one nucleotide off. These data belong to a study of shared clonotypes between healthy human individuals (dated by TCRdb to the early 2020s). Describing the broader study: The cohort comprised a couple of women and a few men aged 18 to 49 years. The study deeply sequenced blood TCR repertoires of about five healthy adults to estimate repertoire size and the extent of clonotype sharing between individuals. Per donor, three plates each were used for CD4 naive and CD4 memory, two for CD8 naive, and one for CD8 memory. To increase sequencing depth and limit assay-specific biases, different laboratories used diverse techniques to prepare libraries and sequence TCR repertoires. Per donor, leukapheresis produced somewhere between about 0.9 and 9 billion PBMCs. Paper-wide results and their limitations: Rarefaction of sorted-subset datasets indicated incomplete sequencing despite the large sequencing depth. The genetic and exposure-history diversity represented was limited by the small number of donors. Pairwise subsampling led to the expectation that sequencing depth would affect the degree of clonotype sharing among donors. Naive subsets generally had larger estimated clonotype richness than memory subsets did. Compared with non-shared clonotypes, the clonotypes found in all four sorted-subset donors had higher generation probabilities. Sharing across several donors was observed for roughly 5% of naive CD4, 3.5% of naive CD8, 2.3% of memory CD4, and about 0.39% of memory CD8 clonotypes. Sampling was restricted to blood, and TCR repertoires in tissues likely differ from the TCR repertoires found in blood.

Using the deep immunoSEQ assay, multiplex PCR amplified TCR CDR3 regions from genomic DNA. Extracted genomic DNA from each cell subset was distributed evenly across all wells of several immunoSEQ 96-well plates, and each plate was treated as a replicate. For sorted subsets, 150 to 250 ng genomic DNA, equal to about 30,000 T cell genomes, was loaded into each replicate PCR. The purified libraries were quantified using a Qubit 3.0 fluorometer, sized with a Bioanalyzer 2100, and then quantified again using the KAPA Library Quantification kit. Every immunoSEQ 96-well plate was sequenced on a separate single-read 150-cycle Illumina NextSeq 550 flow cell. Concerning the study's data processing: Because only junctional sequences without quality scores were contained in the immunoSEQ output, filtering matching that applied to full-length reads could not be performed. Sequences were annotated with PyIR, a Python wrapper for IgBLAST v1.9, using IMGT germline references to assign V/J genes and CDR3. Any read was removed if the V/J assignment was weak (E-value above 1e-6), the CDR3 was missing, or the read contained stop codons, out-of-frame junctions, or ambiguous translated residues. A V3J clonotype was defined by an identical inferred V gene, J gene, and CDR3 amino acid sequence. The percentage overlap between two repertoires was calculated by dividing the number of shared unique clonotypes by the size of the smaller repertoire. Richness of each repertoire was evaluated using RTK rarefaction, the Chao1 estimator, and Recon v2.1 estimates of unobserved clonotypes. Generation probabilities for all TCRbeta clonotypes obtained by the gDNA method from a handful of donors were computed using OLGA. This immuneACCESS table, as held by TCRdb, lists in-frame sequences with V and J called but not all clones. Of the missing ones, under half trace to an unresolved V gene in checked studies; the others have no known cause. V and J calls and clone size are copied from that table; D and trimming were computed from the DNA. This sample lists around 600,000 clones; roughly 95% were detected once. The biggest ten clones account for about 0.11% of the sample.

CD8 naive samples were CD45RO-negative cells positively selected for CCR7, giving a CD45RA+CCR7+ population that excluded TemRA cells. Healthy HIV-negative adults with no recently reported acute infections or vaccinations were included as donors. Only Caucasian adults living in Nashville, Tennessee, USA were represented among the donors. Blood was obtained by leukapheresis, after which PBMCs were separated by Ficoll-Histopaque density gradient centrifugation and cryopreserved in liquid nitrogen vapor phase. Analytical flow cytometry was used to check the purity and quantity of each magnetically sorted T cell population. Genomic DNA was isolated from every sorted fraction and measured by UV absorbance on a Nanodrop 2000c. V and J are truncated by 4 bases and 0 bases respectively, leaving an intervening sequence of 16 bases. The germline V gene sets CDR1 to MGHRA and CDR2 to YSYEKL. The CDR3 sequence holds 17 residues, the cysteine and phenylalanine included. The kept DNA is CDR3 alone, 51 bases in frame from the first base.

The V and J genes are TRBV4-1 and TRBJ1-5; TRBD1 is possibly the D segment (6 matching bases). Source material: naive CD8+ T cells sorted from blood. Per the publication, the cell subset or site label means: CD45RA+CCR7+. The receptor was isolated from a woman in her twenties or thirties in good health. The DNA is TGCGCCAGCAGCCCAGTCTGGGGGCCAGGTAGCAATCAGCCCCAGCATTTT. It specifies CASSPVWGPGSNQPQHF.